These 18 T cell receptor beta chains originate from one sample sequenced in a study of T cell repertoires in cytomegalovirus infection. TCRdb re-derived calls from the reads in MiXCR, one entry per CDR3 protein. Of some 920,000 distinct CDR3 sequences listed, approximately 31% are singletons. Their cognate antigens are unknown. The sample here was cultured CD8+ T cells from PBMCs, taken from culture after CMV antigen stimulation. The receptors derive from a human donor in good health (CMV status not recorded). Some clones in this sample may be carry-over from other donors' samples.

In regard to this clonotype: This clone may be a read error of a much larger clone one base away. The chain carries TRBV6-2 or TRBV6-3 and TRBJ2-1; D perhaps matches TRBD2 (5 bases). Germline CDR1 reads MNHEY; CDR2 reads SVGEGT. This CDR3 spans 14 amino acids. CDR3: CASSFTGSYNKQFF. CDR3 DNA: TGTGCCAGCAGTTTTACGGGGTCCTACAATAAGCAGTTCTTC.

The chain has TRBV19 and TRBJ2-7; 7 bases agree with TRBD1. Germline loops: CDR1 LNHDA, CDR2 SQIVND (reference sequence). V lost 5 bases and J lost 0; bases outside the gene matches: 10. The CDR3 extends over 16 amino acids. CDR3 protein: CASSPRDSTNSYEQYF. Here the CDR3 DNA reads TGTGCCAGTAGTCCCCGGGACAGCACAAACTCCTACGAGCAGTACTTC.

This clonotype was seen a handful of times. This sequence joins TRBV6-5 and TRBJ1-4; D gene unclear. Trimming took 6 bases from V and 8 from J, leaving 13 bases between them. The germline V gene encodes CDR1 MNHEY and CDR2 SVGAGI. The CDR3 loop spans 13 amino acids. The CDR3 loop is CASRNPPGEKLFF. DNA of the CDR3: TGTGCCAGCAGGAATCCCCCGGGGGAAAAACTGTTTTTT.

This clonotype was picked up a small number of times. CDR3 in DNA: TGTGCCAGCAGCTTCGACAGGGGGCGCTCGGACTATGGCTACACCTTC. The encoded protein is CASSFDRGRSDYGYTF. The chain joins TRBV7-9 to TRBJ1-2, with 10 bases that match TRBD1. Germline values: CDR1 SEHNR, CDR2 FQNEAQ (reference sequence). With 3 bases clipped from V and 3 bases from J, the junction kept 7 bases outside the gene matches. The CDR3 sequence is 16 residues long.

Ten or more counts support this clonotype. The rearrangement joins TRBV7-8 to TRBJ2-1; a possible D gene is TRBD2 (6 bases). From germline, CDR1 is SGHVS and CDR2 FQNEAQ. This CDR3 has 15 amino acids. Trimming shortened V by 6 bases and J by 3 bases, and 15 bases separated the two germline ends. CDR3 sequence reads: CASSPAGGHYNEQFF. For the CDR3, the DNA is TGTGCCAGCAGTCCAGCCGGGGGTCACTACAATGAGCAGTTCTTC.

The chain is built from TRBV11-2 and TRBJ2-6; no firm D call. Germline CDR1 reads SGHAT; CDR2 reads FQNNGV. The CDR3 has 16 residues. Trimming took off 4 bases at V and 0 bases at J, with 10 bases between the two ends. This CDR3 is CASSYPSFSGANVLTF. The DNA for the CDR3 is TGTGCCAGCAGCTACCCAAGCTTCTCTGGGGCCAACGTCCTGACTTTC.

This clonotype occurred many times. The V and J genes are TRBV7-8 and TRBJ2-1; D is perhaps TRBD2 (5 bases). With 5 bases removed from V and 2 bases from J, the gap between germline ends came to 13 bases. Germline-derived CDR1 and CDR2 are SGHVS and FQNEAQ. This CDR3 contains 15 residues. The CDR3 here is CASSPSGPTYNEQFF. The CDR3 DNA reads TGTGCCAGCAGCCCAAGCGGTCCCACCTACAATGAGCAGTTCTTC.

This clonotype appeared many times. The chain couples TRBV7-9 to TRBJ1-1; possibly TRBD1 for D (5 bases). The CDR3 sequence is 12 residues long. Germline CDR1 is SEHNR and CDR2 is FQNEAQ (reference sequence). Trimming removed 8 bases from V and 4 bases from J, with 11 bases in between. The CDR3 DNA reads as TGTGCCAGCTTGGAGGGGAGCACTGAAGCTTTCTTT. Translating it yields CASLEGSTEAFF.

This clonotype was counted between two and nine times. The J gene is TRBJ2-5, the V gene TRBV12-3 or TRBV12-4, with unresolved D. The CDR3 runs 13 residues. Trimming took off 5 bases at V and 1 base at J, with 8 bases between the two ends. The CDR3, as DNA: TGTGCCAGCAGTCCCGCCGGCCAAGAGACCCAGTACTTC. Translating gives CASSPAGQETQYF.

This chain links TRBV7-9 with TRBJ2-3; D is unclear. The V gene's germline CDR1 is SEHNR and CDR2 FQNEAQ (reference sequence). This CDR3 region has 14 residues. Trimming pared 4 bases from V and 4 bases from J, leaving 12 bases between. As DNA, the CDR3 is TGTGCCAGCAGCTCGGCACGGGCCCCAGATACGCAGTATTTT. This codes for CASSSARAPDTQYF.

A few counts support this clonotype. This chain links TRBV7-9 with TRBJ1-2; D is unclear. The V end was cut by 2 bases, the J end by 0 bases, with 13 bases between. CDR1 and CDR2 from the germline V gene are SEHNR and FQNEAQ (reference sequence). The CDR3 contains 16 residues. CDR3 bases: TGTGCCAGCAGCTTAAGGCGGGCTACAGCTAACTATGGCTACACCTTC. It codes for CASSLRRATANYGYTF.

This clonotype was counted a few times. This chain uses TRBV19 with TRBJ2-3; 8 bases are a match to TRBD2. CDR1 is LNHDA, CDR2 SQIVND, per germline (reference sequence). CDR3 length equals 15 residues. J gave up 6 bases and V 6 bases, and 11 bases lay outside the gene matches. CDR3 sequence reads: CASSSSGGPGDTQYF. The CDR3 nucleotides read TGTGCCAGTAGCTCCAGCGGGGGCCCGGGGGATACGCAGTATTTT. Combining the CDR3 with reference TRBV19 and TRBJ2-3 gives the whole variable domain DGGITQSPKYLFRKEGQNVTLSCEQNLNHDAMYWYRQDPGQGLRLIYYSQIVNDFQKGDIAEGYSVSREKKESFPLTVTSAQKNPTAFYLCASSSSGGPGDTQYFGPGTRLTVL.

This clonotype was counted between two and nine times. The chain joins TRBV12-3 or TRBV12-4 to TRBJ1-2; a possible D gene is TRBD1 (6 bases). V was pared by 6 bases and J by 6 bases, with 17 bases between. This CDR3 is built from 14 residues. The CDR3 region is CASSFQIRGDGYTF. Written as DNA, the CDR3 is TGTGCCAGCAGCTTCCAGATCAGGGGAGATGGCTACACCTTC.

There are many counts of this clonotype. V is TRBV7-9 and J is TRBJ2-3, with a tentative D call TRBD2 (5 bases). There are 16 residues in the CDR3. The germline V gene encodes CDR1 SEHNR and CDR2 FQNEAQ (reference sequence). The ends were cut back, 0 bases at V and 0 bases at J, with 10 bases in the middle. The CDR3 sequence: CASSLAQRRSTDTQYF. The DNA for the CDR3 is TGTGCCAGCAGCTTAGCCCAGCGGAGGAGCACAGATACGCAGTATTTT.

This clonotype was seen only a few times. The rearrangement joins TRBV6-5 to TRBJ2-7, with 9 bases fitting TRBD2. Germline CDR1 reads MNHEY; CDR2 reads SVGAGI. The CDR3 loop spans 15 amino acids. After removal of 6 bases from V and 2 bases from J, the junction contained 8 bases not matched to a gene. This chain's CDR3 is CASRKGLAPTYEQYV. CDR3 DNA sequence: TGTGCCAGCAGGAAGGGACTAGCACCAACCTACGAGCAGTACGTC.

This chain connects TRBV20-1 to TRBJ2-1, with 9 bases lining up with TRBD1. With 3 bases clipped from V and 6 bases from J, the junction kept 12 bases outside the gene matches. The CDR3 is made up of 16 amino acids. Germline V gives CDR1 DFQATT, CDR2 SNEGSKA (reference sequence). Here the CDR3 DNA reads TGCAGTGCTAGCCCCCGGGACAGGGAAGGTGGCAATGAGCAGTTCTTC. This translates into CSASPRDREGGNEQFF.

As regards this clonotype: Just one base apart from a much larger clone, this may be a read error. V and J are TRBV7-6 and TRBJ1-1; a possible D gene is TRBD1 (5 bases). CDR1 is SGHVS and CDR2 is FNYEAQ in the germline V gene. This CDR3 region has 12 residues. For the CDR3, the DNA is TGTGTCAGCTCGCAGGGCTACACTGAAGCTTTCTTT. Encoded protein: CVSSQGYTEAFF.

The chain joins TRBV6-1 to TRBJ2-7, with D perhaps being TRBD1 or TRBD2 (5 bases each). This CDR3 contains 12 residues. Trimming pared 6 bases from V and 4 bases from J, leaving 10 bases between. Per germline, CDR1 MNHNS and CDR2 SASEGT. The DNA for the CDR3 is TGTGCCAGCAGGGGGGACGAGTACGAGCAGTACGTC. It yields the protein CASRGDEYEQYV.